The 22 T cell receptor beta chains reported below all come from one sample, sequenced in a study of shared clonotypes between healthy human individuals. Profiled with immunoSEQ multiplex PCR; TCRdb holds only in-frame clones, not every one. The data contain about 1.1 million clones, around three quarters of them seen just once; the ten biggest clones take up approximately 0.5%. Sequenced material: memory CD4+ T cells from PBMCs. Subset specified: CD45RA-negative fraction. The receptors originated from a young man in good health. Some clones in this sample may be carry-over from other donors' samples.

The chain employs TRBV2 and TRBJ2-7, with TRBD2 matching 9 bases. Germline trimming cut 7 bases from V and 2 bases from J; bases unmatched to any gene: 6. Germline V gene sequence: CDR1 SNHLY, CDR2 FYNNEI. The CDR3 runs 14 residues. CDR3 nucleotides: TGTGCCAGCATAGCGGGGGATAGTCCCTACGAGCAGTACTTC. Translated: CASIAGDSPYEQYF.

This clone was seen more than once but under ten times. The chain recombines TRBV25-1 with TRBJ2-5, with 10 bases identical to TRBD2. V dropped 6 bases and J dropped 1; count of bases not matched to a gene: 8. The CDR3 is 16 residues long. In germline, CDR1 is MGHDK, CDR2 SYGVNS. CDR3 DNA: TGTGCCAGCAGCCCATGGGCTAGCGGGAGCCAAGAGACCCAGTACTTC. Its protein product is CASSPWASGSQETQYF.

The chain is built from TRBV2 and TRBJ2-7; 11 bases fit TRBD2. The length of the CDR3 is 14 residues. Trimming at V came to 2 bases and at J to 4 bases, leaving 1 base not matched to a gene. Germline V lookup: CDR1 SNHLY, CDR2 FYNNEI. The CDR3: CASSERLAGYEQYF. Written as DNA, the CDR3 is TGTGCCAGCAGTGAACGACTAGCGGGATACGAGCAGTACTTC.

The genes are TRBV19 and TRBJ2-4, with D maybe TRBD2 (5 bases). V was shortened by 4 bases and J by 8 bases, with 15 bases between the two germline ends. CDR1 and CDR2 from the germline V gene are LNHDA and SQIVND (reference sequence). The CDR3 contains 14 residues. CDR3 protein: CASSNVGGGDIQYF. CDR3 in DNA: TGTGCCAGTAGTAATGTCGGAGGAGGTGACATTCAGTACTTC.

The chain combines TRBV18 with TRBJ1-5; D is unresolved. Germline-derived CDR1 and CDR2 are KGHSH and LQKENI. The CDR3 totals 12 residues. V lost 5 bases to trimming and J lost 8 bases, with 10 bases between them. CDR3 coding DNA: TGTGCCAGCTCATCCCCGGGGAAGCCCCAGCATTTT. It codes for CASSSPGKPQHF.

The V and J genes are TRBV9 and TRBJ1-1; D ambiguous. The CDR3 totals 15 residues. Germline assignment: CDR1 SGDLS and CDR2 YYNGEE. The V end lost 0 bases, the J end lost 5 bases, and 14 bases lay between the germline ends. The CDR3 DNA sequence: TGTGCCAGCAGCGTAGCCCCGCAACGGGAAACTGAAGCTTTCTTT. Translating gives CASSVAPQRETEAFF.

The genes are TRBV2 and TRBJ1-2, with D possibly being TRBD1 (5 bases). The CDR3 runs to 14 residues. Trimming left V 10 bases short and J 2 bases short, with 17 bases between. The germline V gene has CDR1 SNHLY and CDR2 FYNNEI. The CDR3 is CATGPGRLNYGYTF. In DNA form, the CDR3 reads TGTGCCACGGGGCCGGGACGTCTGAACTATGGCTACACCTTC.

V and J are TRBV7-2 and TRBJ2-7; no clear D gene. V was pared by 6 bases and J by 7 bases, with 13 bases between. The CDR3 covers 12 residues. Germline V gene lookup returns CDR1 SGHTA and CDR2 FQGNSA. The CDR3 bases are TGTGCCAGCAGACGAACAGCTGGGGAGCAGTACTTC. Protein: CASRRTAGEQYF.

This chain joins TRBV4-1 and TRBJ2-2, with unresolved D. Germline V CDR1 and CDR2: MGHRA, YSYEKL. This CDR3 is built from 17 residues. Between the trimmed V and J ends, which lost 0 bases and 0 bases, there was a span of 11 bases. DNA of the CDR3: TGCGCCAGCAGCCAAGATGGTGCATATACGAACACCGGGGAGCTGTTTTTT. The encoded protein is CASSQDGAYTNTGELFF.

About this clone itself: Other nucleotide sequences from this sample produce the same CDR3. This sequence joins TRBV7-2 and TRBJ2-7, with 9 bases aligning to TRBD1. J lost 4 bases, V lost 5 bases, and 6 bases had no gene match. Looked up from germline, CDR1 is SGHTA and CDR2 is FQGNSA. The CDR3 contains 14 residues. The CDR3 spells CASSPGTGLYEQYF. CDR3 bases: TGTGCCAGCAGCCCAGGGACAGGGTTATACGAGCAGTACTTC.

This clone occurred once. The J gene is TRBJ2-3, the V gene TRBV18, with TRBD1 identical over 7 bases. The V gene's germline CDR1 is KGHSH and CDR2 LQKENI. The J segment lost 6 bases and the V segment lost 6 bases, leaving 12 bases of the junction unmatched. The CDR3 loop spans 15 amino acids. The CDR3 protein is CASSPGGLAVDTQYF. The CDR3 nucleotides read TGTGCCAGCTCCCCAGGGGGATTAGCCGTTGATACGCAGTATTTT.

The chain joins TRBV5-4 to TRBJ2-7; TRBD1 aligns across 12 bases. CDR1 and CDR2 from the germline V gene are SGHNT and YYREEE (reference sequence). V gave up 5 bases and J gave up 4 bases; unmatched junction bases: 4. The CDR3 length is 14 residues. CDR3 nucleotide sequence: TGTGCCAGCAGACCGGGACAGGGGGCTTACGAGCAGTACTTC. Translating gives CASRPGQGAYEQYF.

V usage is TRBV5-4 and J usage is TRBJ2-7; TRBD2 matches at 10 bases. This CDR3 has 15 residues. Unmatched junction bases numbered 8, after V lost 5 bases and J lost 3 bases. Germline CDR1 and CDR2: SGHNT and YYREEE (reference sequence). In DNA, the CDR3 is TGTGCCAGCAGGACCGGGACTAGCGACCTCTACGAGCAGTACTTC. Protein product: CASRTGTSDLYEQYF.

This clone is a singleton in its sample. The chain employs TRBV4-2 and TRBJ1-1; the match to TRBD1 covers 8 bases. Germline lookup yields CDR1 LGHNA and CDR2 YNFKEQ. Unmatched junction bases numbered 4, after V lost 1 base and J lost 0 bases. The CDR3 contains 16 residues. CDR3 amino acids: CASSQGQGTLNTEAFF. CDR3 nucleotides: TGTGCCAGCAGCCAAGGACAGGGGACCCTGAACACTGAAGCTTTCTTT.

Note on this clone: At one boundary the junction diverges from the germline segment, which might be a read error. V usage is TRBV5-4 and J usage is TRBJ1-3; D perhaps matches TRBD1 (6 bases). This CDR3 has 15 amino acids. Germline lookup yields CDR1 SGHNT and CDR2 YYREEE (reference sequence). CDR3 sequence: CASSLDSRSGNTIYF. CDR3 DNA sequence: TGTGCCAGCAGTTTGGACAGCCGCTCTGGAAACACCATATATTTT.

The chain links TRBV5-4 to TRBJ2-5; 9 bases fit TRBD1. Germline CDR1 is SGHNT and CDR2 is YYREEE (reference sequence). The ends lost 4 bases at V and 1 base at J; junction bases unmatched: 2. This CDR3 is built from 14 residues. For the CDR3, the DNA is TGTGCCAGCAGCGGACAGGGGACCCAAGAGACCCAGTACTTC. It translates to CASSGQGTQETQYF.

Concerning this clone itself: This sample also contains other DNA sequences that code for the same CDR3. The V call is TRBV6-1, the J call TRBJ2-7; D might be TRBD1 (5 bases). The CDR3 sequence is 14 residues long. Germline V gene sequence: CDR1 MNHNS, CDR2 SASEGT. V lost 2 bases, J lost 1 base, and 9 bases lay in between. CDR3 sequence reads: CASSESGISYEQYF. The CDR3 DNA is TGTGCCAGCAGTGAATCAGGGATTTCCTACGAGCAGTACTTC.

This chain joins TRBV7-3 and TRBJ1-5; D remains ambiguous. Germline CDR1 is SGHTA and CDR2 is FQGTGA. The CDR3 sequence is 14 residues long. Deletions cut 3 bases from V and 3 bases from J, with 9 bases between. The CDR3 nucleotides are TGTGCCAGCAGCTTGTACGGGGACAATCAGCCCCAGCATTTT. Amino acid sequence: CASSLYGDNQPQHF.

For this clone: An end of the junction differs from the germline gene, which may be a read error. This CDR3 reads CASSPGQGRVDQGTQYF. In DNA form, the CDR3 reads TGTGCCAGCAGTCCGGGACAGGGTAGAGTGGATCAAGGGACCCAGTACTTC. The V gene is TRBV28, the J gene TRBJ2-5; TRBD1 aligns across 9 bases. The CDR3 sequence is 17 residues long. The germline gives CDR1 MDHEN, CDR2 SYDVKM.

The chain is built from TRBV11-1 and TRBJ2-7; D is undetermined. Between the trimmed V and J ends, which lost 2 bases and 7 bases, there was a span of 6 bases. Germline V gene sequence: CDR1 SGHAT, CDR2 FQDESV (reference sequence). This CDR3 contains 11 residues. The CDR3 bases are TGTGCCAGCAGCTTAAAGGAGGAGCAGTACTTC. Translated, it gives CASSLKEEQYF.

V is TRBV28 and J is TRBJ2-7; TRBD2 matches 10 bases. CDR3 length equals 14 residues. Germline V gives CDR1 MDHEN, CDR2 SYDVKM. Trimming removed 6 bases from V and 6 bases from J; junction bases left unmatched: 8. CDR3 amino acids: CASRLAGVRGEQYF. For the CDR3, the DNA is TGTGCCAGCAGGCTAGCGGGAGTCAGGGGCGAGCAGTACTTC.

This chain uses TRBV18 with TRBJ1-4, with TRBD1 matching 7 bases. The V gene's germline CDR1 is KGHSH and CDR2 LQKENI. CDR3 length: 15 amino acids. V shed 2 bases, J shed 5 bases, and the junction held 5 bases outside the gene matches. The CDR3 sequence is CASSPDRAKNEKLFF. In nucleotides, the CDR3 is TGTGCCAGCTCACCAGACAGGGCGAAGAATGAAAAACTGTTTTTT.